Following are 4 T cell receptor beta chains from one sample sequenced in a study of shared clonotypes between healthy human individuals. TCRdb keeps only in-frame clones here, not all; method: immunoSEQ multiplex PCR. In the table there are over a million clones, roughly 98% of which are singletons. The sample comprised naive CD4+ T cells sorted from blood. Noted subset: CD45RA+ positively selected. The receptors were gathered from a man in his thirties or forties in good health.

The chain couples TRBV27 to TRBJ2-2, with 9 positions matching TRBD2. J lost 1 base, V lost 7 bases, and 7 bases had no gene match. CDR3 length: 16 residues. In germline, CDR1 is MNHEY, CDR2 SMNVEV (reference sequence). CDR3 sequence: CASTFRTSVNTGELFF. Here the CDR3 DNA reads TGTGCCAGCACCTTCCGGACTAGCGTGAACACCGGGGAGCTGTTTTTT.

The chain joins TRBV6-5 to TRBJ1-4; 7 bases align to TRBD1. V trimming: 3 bases; J trimming: 7 bases; junction bases outside the gene matches: 11. CDR3 length: 16 amino acids. From germline, CDR1 is MNHEY and CDR2 SVGAGI. This chain's CDR3 is CASSYGRLTGIEKLFF. CDR3 coding DNA: TGTGCCAGCAGTTATGGCCGACTGACAGGGATTGAAAAACTGTTTTTT.

The chain combines TRBV5-1 with TRBJ2-1; 8 positions agree with TRBD2. This CDR3 region has 16 residues. V gave up 0 bases and J gave up 3 bases; unmatched junction bases: 5. Per germline, CDR1 SGHRS and CDR2 YFSETQ. The DNA for the CDR3 is TGCGCCAGCAGCTTGGCCCTTCTAGCGGGCTACAATGAGCAGTTCTTC. This gives the protein CASSLALLAGYNEQFF.

This chain links TRBV13 with TRBJ1-1, with 7 bases aligning to TRBD1. Germline-derived CDR1 and CDR2 are PRHDT and FYEKMQ (reference sequence). The CDR3 covers 13 residues. Germline trimming cut 7 bases from V and 8 bases from J; bases unmatched to any gene: 10. CDR3 DNA sequence: TGTGCCAGCAAGCTTATATACAGGGGAGAAGCTTTCTTT. This translates into CASKLIYRGEAFF.